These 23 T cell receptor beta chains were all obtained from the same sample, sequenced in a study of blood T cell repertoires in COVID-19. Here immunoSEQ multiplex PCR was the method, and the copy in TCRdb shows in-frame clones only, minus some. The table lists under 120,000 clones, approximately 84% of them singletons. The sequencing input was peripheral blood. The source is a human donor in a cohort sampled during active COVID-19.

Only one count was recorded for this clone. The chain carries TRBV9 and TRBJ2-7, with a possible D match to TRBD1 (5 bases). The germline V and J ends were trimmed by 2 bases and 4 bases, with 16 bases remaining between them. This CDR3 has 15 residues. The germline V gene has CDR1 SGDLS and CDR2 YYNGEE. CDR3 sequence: CASSVGRHNSYEQYF. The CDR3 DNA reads TGTGCCAGCAGCGTGGGGCGCCATAACAGTTACGAGCAGTACTTC. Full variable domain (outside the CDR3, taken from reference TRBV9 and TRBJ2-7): DSGVTQTPKHLITATGQRVTLRCSPRSGDLSVYWYQQSLDQGLQFLIQYYNGEERAKGNILERFSAQQFPDLHSELNLSSLELGDSALYFCASSVGRHNSYEQYFGPGTRLTVT.

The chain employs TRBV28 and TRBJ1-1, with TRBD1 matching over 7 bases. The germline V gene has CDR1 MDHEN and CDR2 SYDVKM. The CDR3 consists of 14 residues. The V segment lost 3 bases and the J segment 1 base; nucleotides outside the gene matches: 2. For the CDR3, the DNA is TGTGCCAGCAGTTTCTGGACAGGGAACACTGAAGCTTTCTTT. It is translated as CASSFWTGNTEAFF.

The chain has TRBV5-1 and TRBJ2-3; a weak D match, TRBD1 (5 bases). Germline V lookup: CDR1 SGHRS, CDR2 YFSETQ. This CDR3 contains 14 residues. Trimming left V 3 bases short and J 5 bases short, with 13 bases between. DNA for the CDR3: TGCGCCAGCAGCTCAACCCCAGGGCTAGATACGCAGTATTTT. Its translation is CASSSTPGLDTQYF.

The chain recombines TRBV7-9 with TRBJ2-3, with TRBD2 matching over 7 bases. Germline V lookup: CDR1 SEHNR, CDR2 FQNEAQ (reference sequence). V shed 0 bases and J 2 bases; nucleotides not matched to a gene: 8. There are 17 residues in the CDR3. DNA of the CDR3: TGTGCCAGCAGCTTAGCGCGGGGGACTACCTTCACAGATACGCAGTATTTT. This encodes CASSLARGTTFTDTQYF.

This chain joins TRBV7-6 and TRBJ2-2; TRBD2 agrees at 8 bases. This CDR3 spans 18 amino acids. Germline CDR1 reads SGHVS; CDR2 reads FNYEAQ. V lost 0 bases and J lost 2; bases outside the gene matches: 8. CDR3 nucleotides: TGTGCCAGCAGCTTAGCAAGCGCAGCGGGGGCCAACACCGGGGAGCTGTTTTTT. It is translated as CASSLASAAGANTGELFF.

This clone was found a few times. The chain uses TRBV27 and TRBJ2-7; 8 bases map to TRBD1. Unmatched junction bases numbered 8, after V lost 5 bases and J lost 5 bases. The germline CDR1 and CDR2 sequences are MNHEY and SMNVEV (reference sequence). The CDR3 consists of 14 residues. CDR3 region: CASSPRTGRNEQYF. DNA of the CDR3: TGTGCCAGCAGTCCGAGGACAGGGAGAAACGAGCAGTACTTC.

CDR3 sequence reads: CASGERLSSYEQYF. In nucleotides, the CDR3 is TGTGCCAGCGGTGAACGCCTGAGCTCCTACGAGCAGTACTTC. This chain links TRBV27 with TRBJ2-7; D uncertain. V shed 8 bases and J shed 0 bases, with 14 bases lying between them. In germline, CDR1 is MNHEY, CDR2 SMNVEV (reference sequence). This CDR3 region has 14 residues.

The CDR3 nucleotides are TGCAGTGCTAGAAAGAGCACTGAAGCTTTCTTT. Translation gives CSARKSTEAFF. The chain uses TRBV20-1 and TRBJ1-1; no clear D gene. Germline values: CDR1 DFQATT, CDR2 SNEGSKA (reference sequence). Between the trimmed V and J ends, which lost 2 bases and 4 bases, there was a span of 5 bases. The CDR3 runs 11 residues.

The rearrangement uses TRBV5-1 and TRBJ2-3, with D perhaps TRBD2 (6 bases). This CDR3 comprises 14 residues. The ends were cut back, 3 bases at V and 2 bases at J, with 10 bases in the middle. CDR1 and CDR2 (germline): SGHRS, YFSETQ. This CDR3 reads CASSWRDVTDTQYF. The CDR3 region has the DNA TGCGCCAGCAGCTGGCGGGACGTCACAGATACGCAGTATTTT.

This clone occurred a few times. The CDR3 DNA sequence: TGCAGCGCAGCGGACGGAGCGTTGCCCCAGCATTTT. Its translation is CSAADGALPQHF. The chain links TRBV29-1 to TRBJ1-5, with D hard to call. The CDR3 is 12 amino acids. Germline CDR1 is SQVTM and CDR2 is ANQGSEA. V lost 7 bases, J lost 9 bases, and 16 bases lay in between.

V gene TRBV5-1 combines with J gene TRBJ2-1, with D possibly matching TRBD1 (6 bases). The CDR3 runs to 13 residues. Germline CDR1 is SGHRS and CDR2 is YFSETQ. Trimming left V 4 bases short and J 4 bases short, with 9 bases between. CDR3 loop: CASSRQGYNEQFF. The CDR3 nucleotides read TGCGCCAGCAGCCGTCAGGGGTACAATGAGCAGTTCTTC.

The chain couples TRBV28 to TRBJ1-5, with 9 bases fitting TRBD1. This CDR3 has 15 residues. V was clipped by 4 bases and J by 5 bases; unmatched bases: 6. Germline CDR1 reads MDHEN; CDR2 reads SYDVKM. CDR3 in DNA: TGTGCCAGCAGTTCAACCGGGACAGGGTATCAGCCCCAGCATTTT. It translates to CASSSTGTGYQPQHF.

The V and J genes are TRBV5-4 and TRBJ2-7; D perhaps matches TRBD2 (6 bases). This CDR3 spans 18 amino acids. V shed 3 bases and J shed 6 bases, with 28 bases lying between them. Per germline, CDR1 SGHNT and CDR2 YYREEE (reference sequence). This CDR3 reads CASSSPPRSGSPPLEQYF. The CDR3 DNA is TGTGCCAGCAGCTCCCCCCCGCGTAGCGGTAGCCCTCCCCTCGAGCAGTACTTC.

Here the CDR3 reads CASSRRGPQIEAFF. CDR3 nucleotides: TGTGCCAGCAGTCGGAGGGGTCCGCAGATTGAAGCTTTCTTT. The rearrangement uses TRBV27 and TRBJ1-1, with D possibly matching TRBD1 (5 bases). V lost 5 bases and J lost 7, with 17 bases in between. The V gene's germline CDR1 is MNHEY and CDR2 SMNVEV (reference sequence). This CDR3 is built from 14 residues.

CDR3 coding DNA: TGTGCCATCGGTTATGAGTCGGGCACTGAAGCTTTCTTT. Residues: CAIGYESGTEAFF. The gene calls are TRBV10-3 and TRBJ1-1, with D uncertain. V lost 8 bases, J lost 4 bases, and 14 bases lay in between. The CDR3 is 13 residues long. Germline loops: CDR1 ENHRY, CDR2 SYGVKD.

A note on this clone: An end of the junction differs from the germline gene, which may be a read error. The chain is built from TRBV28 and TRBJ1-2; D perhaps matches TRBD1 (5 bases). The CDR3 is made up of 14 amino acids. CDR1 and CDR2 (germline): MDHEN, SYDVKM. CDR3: CASSLGGSDYGYTF. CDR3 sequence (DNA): TGTGCCAGCAGTTTGGGGGGGAGTGACTACGGCTACACCTTC.

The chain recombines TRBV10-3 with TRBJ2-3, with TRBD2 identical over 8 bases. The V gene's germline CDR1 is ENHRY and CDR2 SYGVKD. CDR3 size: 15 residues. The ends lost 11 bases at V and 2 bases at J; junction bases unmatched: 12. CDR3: CALSPGGMTTDTQYF. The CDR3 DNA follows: TGTGCCCTCTCACCGGGAGGGATGACCACAGATACGCAGTATTTT.

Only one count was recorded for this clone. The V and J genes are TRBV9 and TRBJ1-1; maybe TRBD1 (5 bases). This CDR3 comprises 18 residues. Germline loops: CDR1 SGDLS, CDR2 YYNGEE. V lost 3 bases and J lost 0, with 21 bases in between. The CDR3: CASSAPAAGRGLNTEAFF. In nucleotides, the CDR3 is TGTGCCAGCAGCGCCCCCGCTGCGGGGCGAGGACTGAACACTGAAGCTTTCTTT. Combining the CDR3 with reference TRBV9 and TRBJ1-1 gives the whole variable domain DSGVTQTPKHLITATGQRVTLRCSPRSGDLSVYWYQQSLDQGLQFLIQYYNGEERAKGNILERFSAQQFPDLHSELNLSSLELGDSALYFCASSAPAAGRGLNTEAFFGQGTRLTVV.

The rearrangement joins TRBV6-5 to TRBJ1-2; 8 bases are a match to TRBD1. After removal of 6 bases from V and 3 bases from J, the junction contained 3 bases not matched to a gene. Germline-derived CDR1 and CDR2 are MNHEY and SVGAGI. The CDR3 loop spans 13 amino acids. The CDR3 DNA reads TGTGCCAGCAGACTGGGACAGGACTATGGCTACACCTTC. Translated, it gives CASRLGQDYGYTF.

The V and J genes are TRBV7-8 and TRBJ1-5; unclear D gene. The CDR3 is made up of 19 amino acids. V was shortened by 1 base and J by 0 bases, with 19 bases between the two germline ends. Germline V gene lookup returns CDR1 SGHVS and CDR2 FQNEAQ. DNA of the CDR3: TGTGCCAGCAGCTTAGTCCCTGGAACTAGAGGATATAGCAATCAGCCCCAGCATTTT. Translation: CASSLVPGTRGYSNQPQHF. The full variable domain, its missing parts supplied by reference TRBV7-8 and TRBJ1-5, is GAGVSQSPRYKVAKRGQDVALRCDPISGHVSLFWYQQALGQGPEFLTYFQNEAQLDKSGLPSDRFFAERPEGSVSTLKIQRTQQEDSAVYLCASSLVPGTRGYSNQPQHFGDGTRLSIL.

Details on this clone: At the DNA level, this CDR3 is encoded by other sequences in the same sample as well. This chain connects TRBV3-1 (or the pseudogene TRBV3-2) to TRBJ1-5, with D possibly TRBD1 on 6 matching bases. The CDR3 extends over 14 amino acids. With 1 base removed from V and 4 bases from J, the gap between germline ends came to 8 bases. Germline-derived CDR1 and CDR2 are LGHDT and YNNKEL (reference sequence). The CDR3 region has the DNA TGTGCCAGCAGCCAAGGCAGGGGAAATCAGCCCCAGCATTTT. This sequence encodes CASSQGRGNQPQHF.

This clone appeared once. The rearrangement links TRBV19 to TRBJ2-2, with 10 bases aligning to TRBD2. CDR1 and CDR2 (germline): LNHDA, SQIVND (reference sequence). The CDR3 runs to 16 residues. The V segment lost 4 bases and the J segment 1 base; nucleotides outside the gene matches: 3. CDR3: CASSRIAGGNTGELFF. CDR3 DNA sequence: TGTGCCAGTAGTAGGATAGCGGGGGGGAACACCGGGGAGCTGTTTTTT.

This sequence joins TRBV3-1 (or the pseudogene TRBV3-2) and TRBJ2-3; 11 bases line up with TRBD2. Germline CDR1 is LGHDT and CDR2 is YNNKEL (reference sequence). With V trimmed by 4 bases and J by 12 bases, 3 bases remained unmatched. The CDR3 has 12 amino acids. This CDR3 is CASSPGLADQYF. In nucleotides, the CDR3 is TGTGCCAGCAGCCCGGGACTAGCGGATCAGTATTTT.